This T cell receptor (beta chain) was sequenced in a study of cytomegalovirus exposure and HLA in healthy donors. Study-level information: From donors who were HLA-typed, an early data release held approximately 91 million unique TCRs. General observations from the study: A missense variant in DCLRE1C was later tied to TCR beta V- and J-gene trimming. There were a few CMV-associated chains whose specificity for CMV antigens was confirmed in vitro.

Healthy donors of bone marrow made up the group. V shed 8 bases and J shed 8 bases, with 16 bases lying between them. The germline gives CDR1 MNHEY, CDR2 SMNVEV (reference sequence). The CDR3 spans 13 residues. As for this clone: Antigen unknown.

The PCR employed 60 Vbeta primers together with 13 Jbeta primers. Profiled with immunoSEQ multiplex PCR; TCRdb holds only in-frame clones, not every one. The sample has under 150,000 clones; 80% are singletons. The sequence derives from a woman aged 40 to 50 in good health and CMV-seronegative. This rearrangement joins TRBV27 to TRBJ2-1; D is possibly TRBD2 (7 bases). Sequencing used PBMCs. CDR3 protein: CASEGGGGDEQFF. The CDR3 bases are TGTGCCAGCGAGGGGGGGGGAGGCGATGAGCAGTTCTTC.